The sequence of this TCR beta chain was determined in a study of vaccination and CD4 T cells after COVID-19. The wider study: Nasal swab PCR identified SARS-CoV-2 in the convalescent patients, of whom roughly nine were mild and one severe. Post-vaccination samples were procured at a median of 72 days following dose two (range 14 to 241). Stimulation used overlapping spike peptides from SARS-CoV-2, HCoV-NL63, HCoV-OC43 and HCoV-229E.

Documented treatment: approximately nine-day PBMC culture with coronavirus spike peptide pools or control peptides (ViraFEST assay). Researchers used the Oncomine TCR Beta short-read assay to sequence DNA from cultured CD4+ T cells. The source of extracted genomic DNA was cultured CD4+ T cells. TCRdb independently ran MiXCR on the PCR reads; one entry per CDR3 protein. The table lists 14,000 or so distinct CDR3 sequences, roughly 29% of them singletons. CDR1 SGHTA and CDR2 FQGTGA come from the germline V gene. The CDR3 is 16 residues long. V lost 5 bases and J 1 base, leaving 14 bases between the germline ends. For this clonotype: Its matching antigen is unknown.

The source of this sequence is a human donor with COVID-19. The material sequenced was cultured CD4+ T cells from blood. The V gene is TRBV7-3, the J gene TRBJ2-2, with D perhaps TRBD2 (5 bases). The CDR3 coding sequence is TGTGCCAGCAGCCCGACGGGGTCCCGGAACACCGGGGAGCTGTTTTTT. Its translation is CASSPTGSRNTGELFF.